The clone carrying this T cell receptor (beta chain) was counted at least ten times. This sample was included in a study of T cells after yellow fever vaccination. The authors made TCR cDNA by 5'RACE template switching, adding a universal primer site and UMIs. MiXCR was run by TCRdb on the 5' RACE reads, yielding one entry per CDR3 protein. In the table there are over 100,000 distinct CDR3 sequences, 7% to 8.5% of which are singletons. V was clipped by 2 bases and J by 1 base, with 9 bases between them. Looked up from germline, CDR1 is MNHEY and CDR2 is SVGAGI. The CDR3 extends over 15 amino acids. Sequencing was performed on CD8+ T cells sorted from PBMCs, taken 45 days after the yellow fever booster vaccination. The chain is built from TRBV6-5 and TRBJ2-1, with a weak D call TRBD1 (5 bases). The TCR sequence derives from a man aged 30 to 45 who received the YFV17D yellow fever vaccine. The CDR3 spells CASSYVGDSYNEQFF. The DNA for the CDR3 is TGTGCCAGCAGTTACGTAGGGGATTCCTACAATGAGCAGTTCTTC.